This T cell receptor beta chain was obtained from a study of cytomegalovirus exposure and HLA in healthy donors. General study results and limits: Reports credit the classifier with highly specific, highly sensitive diagnosis of cytomegalovirus status. The investigators catalogued 164 TCR beta chains as cytomegalovirus-associated.

Use of 60 Vbeta and 13 Jbeta primers characterized the PCR. The data were produced by immunoSEQ multiplex PCR, yet TCRdb's version contains in-frame clones alone and is incomplete. The sample records roughly 180,000 clones, 60% to 85% being singletons. On this clone itself: Antigen unknown.

Each donor was nominally healthy when sampled (though unrecorded immune exposures were likely). The CDR3 has 15 amino acids. Per germline, CDR1 LNHDA and CDR2 SQIVND (reference sequence). The V gene lost 8 bases and the J gene lost 0 bases, with 14 bases spanning the gap. The V gene is TRBV19, the J gene TRBJ2-4, with D possibly TRBD1 on 5 matching bases. The clonotype comes from a female donor in good health and CMV-seronegative. Material for sequencing was PBMCs. CDR3 DNA sequence: TGTGCCAGTTCCCCGACAGATTTAGCCAAAAACATTCAGTACTTC. Protein product: CASSPTDLAKNIQYF.